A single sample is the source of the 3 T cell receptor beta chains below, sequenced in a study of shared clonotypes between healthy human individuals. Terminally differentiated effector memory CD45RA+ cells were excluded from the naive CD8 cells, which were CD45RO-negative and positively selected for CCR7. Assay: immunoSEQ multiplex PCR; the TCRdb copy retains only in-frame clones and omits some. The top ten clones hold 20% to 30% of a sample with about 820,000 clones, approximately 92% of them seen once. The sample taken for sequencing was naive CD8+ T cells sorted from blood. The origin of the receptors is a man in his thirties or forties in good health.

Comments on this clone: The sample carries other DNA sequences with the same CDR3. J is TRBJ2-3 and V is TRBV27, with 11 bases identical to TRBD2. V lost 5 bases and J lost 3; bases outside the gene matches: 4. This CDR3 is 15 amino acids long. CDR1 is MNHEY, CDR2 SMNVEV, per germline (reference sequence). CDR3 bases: TGTGCCAGCAGTACCTTAGCGGGAGGGACAGATACGCAGTATTTT. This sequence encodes CASSTLAGGTDTQYF.

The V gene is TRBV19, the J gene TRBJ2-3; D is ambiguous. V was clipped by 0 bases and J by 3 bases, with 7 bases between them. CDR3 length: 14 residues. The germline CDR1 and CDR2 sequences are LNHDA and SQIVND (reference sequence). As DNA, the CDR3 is TGTGCCAGTAGTATAGATCGGTCTACAGATACGCAGTATTTT. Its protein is CASSIDRSTDTQYF.

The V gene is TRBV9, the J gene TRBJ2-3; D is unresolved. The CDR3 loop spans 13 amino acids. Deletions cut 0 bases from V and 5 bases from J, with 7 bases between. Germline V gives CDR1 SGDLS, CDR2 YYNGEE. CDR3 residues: CASSVALKDTQYF. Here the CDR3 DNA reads TGTGCCAGCAGCGTAGCTTTGAAAGATACGCAGTATTTT.